This record looks at one TCR beta chain sequence and its context. Trimming took off 1 base at V and 4 bases at J, with 5 bases between the two ends. This CDR3 is 13 amino acids long. The data were obtained in a study of blood T cell repertoires in COVID-19. Profiled with immunoSEQ multiplex PCR; TCRdb holds only in-frame clones, not every one. Of 250,000 to 350,000 clones detected, over 70% appear once; the ten largest clones hold about 1.2%. The TCR originated in a woman aged 45 to 65 with acute or convalescent COVID-19. Sequencing used peripheral blood. The chain is built from TRBV12-3 or TRBV12-4 and TRBJ1-5; the D is unclear. Here the CDR3 reads CASSLEENQPQHF. The CDR3 bases are TGTGCCAGCAGTTTAGAAGAGAATCAGCCCCAGCATTTT.